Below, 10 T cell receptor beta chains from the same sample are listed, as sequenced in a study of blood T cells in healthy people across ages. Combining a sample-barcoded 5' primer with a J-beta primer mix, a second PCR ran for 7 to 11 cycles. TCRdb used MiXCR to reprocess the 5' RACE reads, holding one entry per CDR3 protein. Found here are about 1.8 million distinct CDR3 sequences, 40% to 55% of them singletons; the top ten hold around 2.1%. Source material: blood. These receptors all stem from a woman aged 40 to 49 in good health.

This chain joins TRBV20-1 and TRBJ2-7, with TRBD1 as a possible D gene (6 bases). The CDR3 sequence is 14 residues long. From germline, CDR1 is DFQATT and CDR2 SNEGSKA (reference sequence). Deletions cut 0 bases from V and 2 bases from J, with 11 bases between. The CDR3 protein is CSARDTGHPYEQYF. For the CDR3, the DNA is TGCAGTGCTAGAGATACAGGGCACCCCTACGAGCAGTACTTC.

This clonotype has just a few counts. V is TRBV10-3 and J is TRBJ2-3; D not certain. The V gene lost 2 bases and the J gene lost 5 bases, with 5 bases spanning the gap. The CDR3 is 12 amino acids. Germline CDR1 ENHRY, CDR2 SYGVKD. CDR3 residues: CAISETEDTQYF. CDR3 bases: TGTGCCATCAGTGAGACAGAAGATACGCAGTATTTT.

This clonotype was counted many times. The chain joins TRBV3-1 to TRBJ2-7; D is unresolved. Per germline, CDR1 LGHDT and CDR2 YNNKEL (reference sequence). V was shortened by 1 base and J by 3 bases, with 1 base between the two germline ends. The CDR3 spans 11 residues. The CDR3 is CASSQVYEQYF. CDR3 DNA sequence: TGTGCCAGCAGCCAAGTCTACGAGCAGTACTTC.

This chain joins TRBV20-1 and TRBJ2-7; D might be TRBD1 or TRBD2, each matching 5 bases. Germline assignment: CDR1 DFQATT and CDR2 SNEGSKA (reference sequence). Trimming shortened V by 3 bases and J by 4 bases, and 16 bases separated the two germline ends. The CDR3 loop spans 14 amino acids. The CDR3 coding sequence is TGCAGTGCTAGTTGGTCTGGGGGAAGGTACGAGCAGTACTTC. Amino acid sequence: CSASWSGGRYEQYF.

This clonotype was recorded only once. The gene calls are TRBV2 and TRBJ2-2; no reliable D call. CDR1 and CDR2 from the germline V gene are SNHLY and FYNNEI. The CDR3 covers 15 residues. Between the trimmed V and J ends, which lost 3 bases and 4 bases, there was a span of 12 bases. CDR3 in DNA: TGTGCCAGCAGTGAGGTCGGAAGTGCCACCGGGGAGCTGTTTTTT. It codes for CASSEVGSATGELFF.

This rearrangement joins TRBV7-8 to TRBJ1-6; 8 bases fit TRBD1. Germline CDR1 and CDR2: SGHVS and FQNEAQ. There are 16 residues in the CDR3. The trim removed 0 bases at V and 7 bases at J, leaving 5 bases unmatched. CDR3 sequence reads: CASSLARGRGNSPLHF. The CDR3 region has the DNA TGTGCCAGCAGCTTAGCCAGGGGGCGGGGGAATTCACCCCTCCACTTT.

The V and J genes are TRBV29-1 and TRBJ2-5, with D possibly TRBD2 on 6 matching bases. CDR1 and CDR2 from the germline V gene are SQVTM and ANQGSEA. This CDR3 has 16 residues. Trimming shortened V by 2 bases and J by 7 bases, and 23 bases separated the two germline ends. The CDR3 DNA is TGCAGCGTTGAACCTTCCCGCACAGGAGGGAAGGCGACCCAGTACTTC. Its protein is CSVEPSRTGGKATQYF.

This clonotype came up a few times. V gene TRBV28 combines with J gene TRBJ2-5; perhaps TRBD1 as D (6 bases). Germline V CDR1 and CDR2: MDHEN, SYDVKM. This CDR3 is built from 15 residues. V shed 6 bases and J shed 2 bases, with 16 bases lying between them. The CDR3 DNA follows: TGTGCCAGCAGCCTTGACACAGGGTCTCAAGAGACCCAGTACTTC. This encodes CASSLDTGSQETQYF.

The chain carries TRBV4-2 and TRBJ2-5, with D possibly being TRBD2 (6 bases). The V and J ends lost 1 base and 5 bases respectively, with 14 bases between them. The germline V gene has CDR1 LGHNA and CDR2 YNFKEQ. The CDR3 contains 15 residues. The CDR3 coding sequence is TGTGCCAGCAGCCAAGCCCGGGGGACGGGCGAGACCCAGTACTTC. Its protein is CASSQARGTGETQYF.

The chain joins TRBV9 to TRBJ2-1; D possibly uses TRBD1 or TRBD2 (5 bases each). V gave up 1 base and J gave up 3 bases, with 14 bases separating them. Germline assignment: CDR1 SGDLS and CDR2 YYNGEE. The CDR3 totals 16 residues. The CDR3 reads CASSVSRDGFYNEQFF. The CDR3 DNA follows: TGTGCCAGCAGCGTATCCCGGGACGGGTTCTACAATGAGCAGTTCTTC.